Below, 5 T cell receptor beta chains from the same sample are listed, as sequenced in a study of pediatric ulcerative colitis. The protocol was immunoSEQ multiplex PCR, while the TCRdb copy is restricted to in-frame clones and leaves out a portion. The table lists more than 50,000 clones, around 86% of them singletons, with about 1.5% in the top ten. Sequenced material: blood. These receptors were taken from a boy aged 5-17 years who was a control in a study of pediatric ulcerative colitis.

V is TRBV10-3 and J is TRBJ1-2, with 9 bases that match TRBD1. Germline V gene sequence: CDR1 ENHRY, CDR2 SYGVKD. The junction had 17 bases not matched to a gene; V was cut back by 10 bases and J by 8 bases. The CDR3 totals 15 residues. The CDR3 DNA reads TGTGCCACCAACAACGGGACAGGGTCTTTTTACGGCTACACCTTC. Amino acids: CATNNGTGSFYGYTF.

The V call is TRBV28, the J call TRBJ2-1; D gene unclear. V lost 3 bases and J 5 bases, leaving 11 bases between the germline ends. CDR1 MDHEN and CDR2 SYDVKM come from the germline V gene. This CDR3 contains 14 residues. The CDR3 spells CASSLIEFDNEQFF. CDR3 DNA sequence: TGTGCCAGCAGTTTGATCGAATTCGACAATGAGCAGTTCTTC.

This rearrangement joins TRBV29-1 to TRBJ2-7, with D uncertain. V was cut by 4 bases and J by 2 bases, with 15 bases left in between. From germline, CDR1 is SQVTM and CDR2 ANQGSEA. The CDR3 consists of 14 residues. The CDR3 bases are TGCAGCGTTGCAGGCGTCACTCCGACCTACGAGCAGTACTTC. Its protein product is CSVAGVTPTYEQYF.

The CDR3 bases are TGTGCCACCAGCAGGGGGACAGCGAACACCGGGGAGCTGTTTTTT. It specifies CATSRGTANTGELFF. The chain is built from TRBV15 and TRBJ2-2; the match to TRBD1 covers 7 bases. The CDR3 extends over 15 amino acids. The V segment lost 3 bases and the J segment 0 bases; nucleotides outside the gene matches: 1. CDR1 LNHNV and CDR2 YYDKDF come from the germline V gene (reference sequence).

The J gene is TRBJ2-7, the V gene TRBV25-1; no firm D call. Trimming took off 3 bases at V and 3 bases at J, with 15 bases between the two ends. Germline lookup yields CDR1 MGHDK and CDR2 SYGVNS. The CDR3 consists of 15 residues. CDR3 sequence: CASSDDTAYYYEQYF. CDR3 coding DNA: TGTGCCAGCAGTGACGACACGGCTTACTACTACGAGCAGTACTTC.